This TCR beta chain comes out of a study of shared clonotypes between healthy human individuals. With 5 bases clipped from V and 7 bases from J, the junction kept 8 bases outside the gene matches. CDR1 and CDR2 (germline): SEHNR, FQNEAQ (reference sequence). The CDR3 is made up of 15 amino acids. Method: immunoSEQ multiplex PCR; TCRdb's copy keeps in-frame clones and lacks some. Altogether over 75,000 clones are present, approximately 63% being singletons, with the ten largest covering approximately 46%. This sequence joins TRBV7-9 and TRBJ2-1; TRBD2 matches 10 bases. The material sequenced was memory CD8+ T cells sorted from blood. The subset: CD45RO+ cells pooled with CCR7-negative TemRA cells. This sequence was found in a man aged 25-40 years in good health. CDR3 DNA sequence: TGTGCCAGCAGCGCTGGGACTAGCGCAGATAATGAGCAGTTCTTC. Its protein is CASSAGTSADNEQFF. The full variable domain, completed using reference TRBV7-9 and TRBJ2-1, is DTGVSQNPRHKITKRGQNVTFRCDPISEHNRLYWYRQTLGQGPEFLTYFQNEAQLEKSRLLSDRFSAERPKGSFSTLEIQRTEQGDSAMYLCASSAGTSADNEQFFGPGTRLTVL.